This T cell receptor beta chain was identified during a study of blood T cell repertoires in COVID-19. In the study overall: Acute and convalescent COVID-19 specimens originated in the United States, Italy and Spain. T cells, B-cell-depleted T cells, or PBMCs provided the cDNA or gDNA that served as material.

Per the original methods: Amplifying reference gene primers gave estimates of nucleated cell counts. Libraries were prepared by immunoSEQ multiplex PCR; TCRdb keeps only in-frame clonotypes and omits some of them. V and J calls and clone size are copied from that table; D and trimming were computed from the DNA. This sample has hundreds of thousands of clones, with just over 85% found just once. Sequencing was performed on peripheral blood. The sequence came from a man over 45 with acute or convalescent COVID-19.

The DNA of the CDR3 is TGCGCCAGCAGCTTGGCGCAGGGGGCGTCTGAAAAACTGTTTTTT. As protein: CASSLAQGASEKLFF. This chain joins TRBV5-1 and TRBJ1-4, with 8 bases that match TRBD1. CDR3 length equals 15 residues. V gave up 0 bases and J gave up 7 bases; unmatched junction bases: 5. The V gene's germline CDR1 is SGHRS and CDR2 YFSETQ.